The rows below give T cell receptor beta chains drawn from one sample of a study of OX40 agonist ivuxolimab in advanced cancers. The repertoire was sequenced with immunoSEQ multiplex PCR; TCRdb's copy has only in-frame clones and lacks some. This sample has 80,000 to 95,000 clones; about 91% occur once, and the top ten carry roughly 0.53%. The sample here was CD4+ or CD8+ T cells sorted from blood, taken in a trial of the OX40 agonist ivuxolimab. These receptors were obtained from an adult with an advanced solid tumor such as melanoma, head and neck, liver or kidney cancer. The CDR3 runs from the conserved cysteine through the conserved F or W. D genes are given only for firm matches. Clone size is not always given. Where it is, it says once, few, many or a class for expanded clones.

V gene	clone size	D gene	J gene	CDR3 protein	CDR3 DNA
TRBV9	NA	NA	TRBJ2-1	CASSSRGAGLSDEQFF	TGTGCCAGCAGCTCCCGAGGGGCGGGGCTGTCGGATGAGCAGTTCTTC
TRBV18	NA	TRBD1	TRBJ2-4	CASSPVRTGEAKNIQYF	TGTGCCAGCTCACCGGTTAGGACAGGGGAAGCCAAAAACATTCAGTACTTC
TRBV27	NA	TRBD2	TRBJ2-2	CASRPRSGDGWTGELFF	TGTGCCAGCAGGCCGCGAAGCGGGGACGGATGGACCGGGGAGCTGTTTTTT
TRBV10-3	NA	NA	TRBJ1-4	CAISDPPARGGGEKLFF	TGTGCCATCAGTGACCCCCCCGCCCGAGGGGGGGGAGAAAAACTGTTTTTT
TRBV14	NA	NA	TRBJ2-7	CASSQDAGRPFYEQYF	TGTGCCAGCAGCCAAGATGCGGGCAGGCCCTTCTACGAGCAGTACTTC
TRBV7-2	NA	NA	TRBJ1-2	CASSLGAGGGYTF	TGTGCCAGCAGCTTAGGGGCCGGGGGGGGCTACACCTTC
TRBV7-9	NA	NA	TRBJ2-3	CASSPRSGTDTQYF	TGTGCCAGCAGCCCAAGGTCTGGCACAGATACGCAGTATTTT
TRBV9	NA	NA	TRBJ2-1	CASSVAVYNEQFF	TGTGCCAGCAGCGTAGCGGTCTACAATGAGCAGTTCTTC
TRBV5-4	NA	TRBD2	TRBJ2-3	CASSPRLAGGSADTQYF	TGTGCCAGCAGCCCAAGACTAGCGGGAGGCTCTGCAGATACGCAGTATTTT
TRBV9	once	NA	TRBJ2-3	CASSVVSRTDTQYF	TGTGCCAGCAGCGTAGTTTCTCGGACAGATACGCAGTATTTT
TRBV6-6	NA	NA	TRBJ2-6	CASSYLPHAGANVLTF	TGTGCCAGCAGTTACTTGCCGCACGCTGGGGCCAACGTCCTGACTTTC
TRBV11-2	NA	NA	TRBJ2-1	CASSHREALGNEQFF	TGTGCCAGCAGCCACAGAGAGGCTCTGGGGAATGAGCAGTTCTTC
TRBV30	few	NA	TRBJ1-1	CAWSARGFERGNTEAFF	TGTGCCTGGAGTGCCAGGGGTTTCGAGAGGGGAAACACTGAAGCTTTCTTT
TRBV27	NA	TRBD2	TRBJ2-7	CASSSLAGDIYEQYF	TGTGCCAGCAGTTCCCTAGCGGGAGACATATACGAGCAGTACTTC
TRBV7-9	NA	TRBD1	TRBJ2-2	CASSLATGTGGGGELFF	TGTGCCAGCAGCTTAGCGACGGGGACAGGGGGCGGCGGGGAGCTGTTTTTT
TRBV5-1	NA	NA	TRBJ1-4	CASSLAGTRDEKLFF	TGCGCCAGCAGCTTGGCCGGGACAAGGGATGAAAAACTGTTTTTT
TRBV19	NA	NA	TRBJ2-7	CASSTSGGEQYF	TGTGCCAGTAGTACCTCCGGGGGCGAGCAGTACTTC
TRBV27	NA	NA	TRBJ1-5	CASSLSIQGNQPQHF	TGTGCCAGCAGTTTATCCATTCAGGGGAATCAGCCCCAGCATTTT